Listed below are T cell receptor beta chains from one sample, sequenced in a study of blood T cell repertoires in COVID-19. Produced via immunoSEQ multiplex PCR; TCRdb's table is partial and in-frame only. The profile covers approximately 31,000 clones, with almost 85% appearing a single time and more than 7.5% taken by the ten largest. The sequenced sample consisted of peripheral blood. These receptor sequences come from an older man with active COVID-19. Both conserved end residues are part of each CDR3. D genes are given only for firm matches. Clone size, where shown, is once, few, many, or a class for clones that have expanded.

D	V	J	size	CDR3	DNA
TRBD1	TRBV7-2	TRBJ1-1	once	CASSLWGATGGGNTEAFF	TGTGCCAGCAGCTTATGGGGAGCTACAGGGGGCGGGAACACTGAAGCTTTCTTT
.	TRBV15	TRBJ2-4	once	CATSRDLAKNIQYF	TGTGCCACCAGCAGAGATCTAGCCAAAAACATTCAGTACTTC
.	TRBV11-3	TRBJ1-3	.	CASSPVRNTIYF	TGTGCCAGCAGCCCAGTGAGAAACACCATATATTTT
.	TRBV7-3	TRBJ2-2	few	CASSQANTGELFF	TGTGCCAGCAGCCAGGCTAACACCGGGGAGCTGTTTTTT
TRBD1	TRBV25-1	TRBJ2-7	.	CASSVGQGTYEQYF	TGTGCCAGCAGTGTGGGACAGGGGACCTACGAGCAGTACTTC
TRBD2	TRBV7-2	TRBJ2-3	.	CASSPRVSGGAPDTQYF	TGTGCCAGCAGCCCCCGGGTAAGCGGGGGGGCCCCAGATACGCAGTATTTT
TRBD1	TRBV28	TRBJ1-5	.	CASSSDRGLSDQPQHF	TGTGCCAGCAGCTCGGACAGGGGGCTTTCGGATCAGCCCCAGCATTTT
TRBD1	TRBV7-9	TRBJ2-1	.	CASSLAAQGMGNEQFF	TGTGCCAGCAGCTTAGCGGCACAGGGGATGGGGAATGAGCAGTTCTTC
.	TRBV30	TRBJ2-7	once	CAPSGFYYEQYF	TGTGCCCCATCGGGTTTTTACTACGAGCAGTACTTC
.	TRBV7-2	TRBJ1-5	.	CASSLKGDQPQHF	TGTGCCAGCAGCTTAAAAGGAGATCAGCCCCAGCATTTT
.	TRBV5-4	TRBJ2-2	.	CASSSRTENTGELFF	TGTGCCAGCAGCTCCCGGACAGAGAACACCGGGGAGCTGTTTTTT
.	TRBV6-5	TRBJ2-7	.	CASRAGVGEQYF	TGTGCCAGCAGAGCAGGGGTGGGGGAGCAGTACTTC
.	TRBV6-1	TRBJ2-1	.	CASSESHLPNNEQFF	TGTGCCAGCAGTGAATCCCACCTACCCAACAATGAGCAGTTCTTC
TRBD2	TRBV4-1	TRBJ2-2	.	CASSQDPSRGVVGELFF	TGCGCCAGCAGCCAAGACCCCTCACGGGGGGTTGTCGGGGAGCTGTTTTTT
.	TRBV6-2/TRBV6-3	TRBJ1-5	.	CASSYVQSNQPQHF	TGTGCCAGCAGTTACGTGCAGAGCAATCAGCCCCAGCATTTT
TRBD1	TRBV28	TRBJ2-5	once	CASSFGPPDRVDRETQYF	TGTGCCAGCAGTTTCGGTCCCCCGGACAGGGTTGACCGGGAGACCCAGTACTTC
TRBD1	TRBV19	TRBJ2-2	few	CASSPWTGNTGELFF	TGTGCCAGTAGCCCATGGACAGGGAACACCGGGGAGCTGTTTTTT
TRBD2	TRBV5-4	TRBJ2-3	once	CASSSQRGLGDTQYF	TGTGCCAGCAGCTCACAGCGGGGGCTGGGAGATACGCAGTATTTT
TRBD2	TRBV6-4	TRBJ2-3	.	CASSPSGGTDTQYF	TGTGCCAGCAGCCCTAGCGGGGGCACAGATACGCAGTATTTT
.	TRBV28	TRBJ2-7	.	CASSAGRGAEYF	TGTGCCAGCAGCGCCGGACGGGGGGCCGAGTACTTC
.	TRBV3-1/TRBV3-2	TRBJ1-4	.	CASSQETREKLFF	TGTGCCAGCAGCCAAGAGACTCGAGAAAAACTGTTTTTT
TRBD2	TRBV11-2	TRBJ2-3	once	CASSPLAGRSDTQYF	TGTGCCAGCAGCCCACTAGCGGGTCGGTCAGATACGCAGTATTTT
.	TRBV5-1	TRBJ1-4	.	CASRLDWSNEKLFF	TGCGCCAGCAGACTCGACTGGAGTAATGAAAAACTGTTTTTT
TRBD1	TRBV2	TRBJ2-1	.	CATRAGTGGNNEQFF	TGTGCCACCCGAGCCGGGACAGGGGGAAACAATGAGCAGTTCTTC
.	TRBV9	TRBJ2-7	.	CASSVTGGFYEQYF	TGTGCCAGCAGCGTAACTGGAGGGTTCTACGAGCAGTACTTC
TRBD1	TRBV25-1	TRBJ2-2	once	CASSNTGTGGTGELFF	TGTGCCAGCAGTAACACCGGGACAGGGGGGACCGGGGAGCTGTTTTTT
.	TRBV9	TRBJ2-7	once	CASSVATGLVYEQYF	TGTGCCAGCAGCGTAGCTACCGGGTTGGTCTACGAGCAGTACTTC
.	TRBV6-5	TRBJ2-7	.	CASSVRGREQYF	TGTGCCAGCTCTGTTCGCGGCCGGGAGCAGTACTTC
.	TRBV6-1	TRBJ1-2	once	CASSAGQDYGYTF	TGTGCCAGCAGTGCCGGTCAGGACTATGGCTACACCTTC
TRBD1	TRBV14	TRBJ2-7	.	CASSLDRAYEQYF	TGTGCCAGCAGCCTGGACAGGGCCTACGAGCAGTACTTC
.	TRBV28	TRBJ1-2	.	CASSFATDYGYTF	TGTGCCAGCAGTTTTGCGACAGACTATGGCTACACCTTC
TRBD2	TRBV11-2	TRBJ2-7	.	CASSFGLGQYF	TGTGCCAGCAGCTTCGGACTAGGGCAGTACTTC
.	TRBV9	TRBJ2-3	.	CASSVGSVNTDTQYF	TGTGCCAGCAGCGTAGGAAGCGTAAACACAGATACGCAGTATTTT
TRBD2	TRBV27	TRBJ2-5	.	CASSGSGGVWETQYF	TGTGCCAGCAGTGGTAGCGGGGGGGTCTGGGAGACCCAGTACTTC
TRBD1	TRBV7-3	TRBJ2-5	.	CASSRDRGAETQYF	TGTGCCAGCAGCCGGGACAGGGGGGCTGAGACCCAGTACTTC
.	TRBV11-2	TRBJ2-1	.	CASSLEGRRMGEQFF	TGTGCCAGCAGCTTAGAGGGTAGGCGGATGGGTGAGCAGTTCTTC
.	TRBV5-8	TRBJ1-1	.	CASSLEGGFTEAFF	TGTGCCAGCAGCTTGGAGGGAGGGTTCACTGAAGCTTTCTTT
.	TRBV7-9	TRBJ1-4	few	CASSLVLLRATNEKLFF	TGTGCCAGCAGCTTAGTCTTATTGCGAGCAACTAATGAAAAACTGTTTTTT
.	TRBV13	TRBJ2-3	.	CASSLQLADSTDTQYF	TGTGCCAGCAGCTTACAACTGGCGGATTCCACAGATACGCAGTATTTT
TRBD2	TRBV19	TRBJ2-3	.	CASSKGLAGGSTDTQYF	TGTGCCAGTAGTAAAGGTCTAGCGGGGGGGAGCACAGATACGCAGTATTTT
.	TRBV7-8	TRBJ2-1	once	CASSPGGTNNEQFF	TGTGCCAGCAGCCCCGGAGGGACGAACAATGAGCAGTTCTTC
.	TRBV28	TRBJ1-2	.	CASSLSIRGLGYGYTF	TGTGCCAGCAGTTTATCTATTAGGGGCTTAGGGTATGGCTACACCTTC
.	TRBV7-8	TRBJ1-1	.	CASSLVLSNTEAFF	TGTGCCAGCAGCTTAGTTCTCTCTAACACTGAAGCTTTCTTT
.	TRBV27	TRBJ2-7	.	CASSLLQGYEQYF	TGTGCCAGCAGTTTACTACAGGGCTACGAGCAGTACTTC
.	TRBV5-1	TRBJ1-6	once	CASSDSPGNSPLHF	TGCGCCAGCAGCGACTCCCCCGGTAATTCACCCCTCCACTTT
.	TRBV2	TRBJ2-7	.	CASSVLLFREQYF	TGTGCCAGCAGCGTACTCCTTTTTCGCGAGCAGTACTTC
TRBD1	TRBV7-9	TRBJ1-4	.	CASSFWDRDEKLFF	TGTGCCAGCAGCTTCTGGGACAGGGATGAAAAACTGTTTTTT
.	TRBV7-9	TRBJ2-6	.	CAPRGSQGVSGANVLTF	TGTGCCCCCAGGGGCAGTCAGGGCGTATCTGGGGCCAACGTCCTGACTTTC
.	TRBV6-1	TRBJ1-2	.	CASSDFGQNALRGYTF	TGTGCCAGCAGTGATTTCGGACAGAACGCTCTTCGGGGCTACACCTTC
TRBD1	TRBV20-1	TRBJ1-3	.	CSASTGASPGNTIYF	TGCAGTGCTAGTACAGGGGCCTCTCCTGGAAACACCATATATTTT
TRBD2	TRBV28	TRBJ2-7	.	CASSISGGAYEQYF	TGTGCCAGCAGTATTAGCGGGGGGGCGTACGAGCAGTACTTC
TRBD1	TRBV10-1	TRBJ1-6	few	CASTTRDREPSSYNSPLHF	TGCGCCAGCACCACCCGGGACAGGGAACCGAGCTCCTATAATTCACCCCTCCACTTT
TRBD1	TRBV3-1/TRBV3-2	TRBJ1-2	few	CASSQRPARRGPYGYTF	TGTGCCAGCAGCCAACGACCCGCCAGGAGGGGGCCCTATGGCTACACCTTC
.	TRBV6-6	TRBJ2-5	few	CASSPLGKETQYF	TGTGCCAGCAGCCCCCTTGGCAAAGAGACCCAGTACTTC
.	TRBV19	TRBJ1-1	.	CASSIRGLMSYTEAFF	TGTGCCAGTAGTATTAGAGGTCTAATGAGTTACACTGAAGCTTTCTTT